Below, 10 T cell receptor beta chains from the same sample are listed, as sequenced in a study of Ad26.COV2.S vaccination and SARS-CoV-2 variants (dated by TCRdb to the early 2020s). Read against the paper, the sample's treatment or condition label means: 19 received Ad26.COV2.S at low or high dose, single or two shots; about five received placebo; per-sample allocation not given. For vaccine and placebo recipients, the sequenced repertoires came from samples collected on day 63 after the first injection. The method was the immunoSEQ multiplex PCR assay. Not all clones reach the TCRdb copy of this immuneACCESS table, which keeps in-frame sequences only. Checked studies attribute under half of the gap to unresolved V genes and leave the rest unexplained. Present in this sample are 300,000 to 350,000 clones, 65% to 90% of which were seen just once. About 10% of the sample is taken by the ten largest.

The material was peripheral blood, obtained in a trial of Ad26.COV2.S vaccine versus placebo. Source of these receptors: a person aged 18-65 years who received the Ad26.COV2.S COVID-19 vaccine or a placebo.

The chain couples TRBV18 to TRBJ2-3; D gene unclear. Trimming removed 0 bases from V and 4 bases from J, with 5 bases in between. The CDR3 extends over 13 amino acids. Germline V CDR1 and CDR2: KGHSH, LQKENI. This CDR3 is CASSPPSSDTQYF. CDR3 DNA: TGTGCCAGCTCACCACCTTCCTCAGATACGCAGTATTTT.

The chain has TRBV24-1 and TRBJ1-2; D not certain. Germline lookup yields CDR1 KGHDR and CDR2 SFDVKD. CDR3 size: 12 residues. Trimming took off 3 bases at V and 4 bases at J, with 5 bases between the two ends. Here the CDR3 reads CATSDRSYGYTF. For the CDR3, the DNA is TGTGCCACCAGTGATAGAAGCTATGGCTACACCTTC.

V and J are TRBV10-3 and TRBJ2-7; TRBD2 is a possible D gene (6 bases). The CDR3 has 13 residues. The germline V gene has CDR1 ENHRY and CDR2 SYGVKD. V lost 10 bases and J lost 2, with 15 bases in between. In DNA form, the CDR3 reads TGTGCCACCTCTCCTAGCGCGGCCTACGAGCAGTACTTC. It specifies CATSPSAAYEQYF.

This clone showed up just a few times. V gene TRBV5-1 combines with J gene TRBJ2-5; the D is unclear. The CDR3 sequence is 13 residues long. Trimming removed 1 base from V and 3 bases from J, with 7 bases in between. In germline, CDR1 is SGHRS, CDR2 YFSETQ. The CDR3 here is CASSLTLKETQYF. DNA of the CDR3: TGCGCCAGCAGCTTGACACTCAAAGAGACCCAGTACTTC.

The chain recombines TRBV27 with TRBJ2-1; 10 nucleotides agree with TRBD2. V lost 6 bases to trimming and J lost 5 bases; unmatched junction nucleotides: 7. Germline V gene data show CDR1 as MNHEY and CDR2 as SMNVEV (reference sequence). The CDR3 spans 15 residues. In DNA form, the CDR3 reads TGTGCCAGCAGCAGCGGGGGGGCGGAAAACAATGAGCAGTTCTTC. This translates into CASSSGGAENNEQFF.

The chain joins TRBV7-2 to TRBJ2-3, with D maybe TRBD2 (6 bases). Germline-derived CDR1 and CDR2 are SGHTA and FQGNSA. The CDR3 is made up of 15 amino acids. V shed 3 bases and J shed 2 bases, with 12 bases lying between them. This CDR3 is CASSFTGLHTDTQYF. In DNA form, the CDR3 reads TGTGCCAGCAGCTTCACGGGACTTCACACAGATACGCAGTATTTT.

CDR3: CASGTQGEQYF. The DNA of the CDR3 is TGTGCCAGCGGCACTCAGGGGGAGCAGTACTTC. V is TRBV3-1 (or the pseudogene TRBV3-2) and J is TRBJ2-7; D is possibly TRBD1 (6 bases). The CDR3 totals 11 residues. Per the germline V gene, CDR1 is LGHDT and CDR2 is YNNKEL (reference sequence). Trimming shortened V by 8 bases and J by 7 bases, and 12 bases separated the two germline ends.

In this sample, this clone turned up once. The chain recombines TRBV4-1 with TRBJ1-4, with 8 bases matching TRBD1. V lost 5 bases to trimming and J lost 7 bases; unmatched junction nucleotides: 3. The CDR3 extends over 13 amino acids. Germline V lookup: CDR1 MGHRA, CDR2 YSYEKL. The CDR3 region has the DNA TGCGCCAGCAGCTCAGACAGGGGTGAAAAACTGTTTTTT. Residues: CASSSDRGEKLFF.

The chain joins TRBV4-1 to TRBJ1-2; D perhaps matches TRBD1 (5 bases). V lost 4 bases to trimming and J lost 8 bases, with 14 bases between them. Germline V gives CDR1 MGHRA, CDR2 YSYEKL. The CDR3 is made up of 13 amino acids. The CDR3 DNA reads as TGCGCCAGCAGCCCGGGGGGTTGGAGGGGCTACACCTTC. Its translation is CASSPGGWRGYTF.

In this sample, this clone is medium-sized. A read error may produce the germline difference seen at one junction end. The rearrangement joins TRBV2 to TRBJ2-2, with D possibly matching TRBD2 (6 bases). The germline gives CDR1 SNHLY, CDR2 FYNNEI. CDR3 length: 14 amino acids. The CDR3 sequence is CASSDGGNSGELFF. The CDR3 DNA reads TGTGCCAGCAGTGACGGAGGGAACAGCGGGGAGCTGTTTTTT.